Below are 22 T cell receptor beta chains sequenced from a single sample in a study of T cells expressing NK-cell markers. Using the 5' RACE reads, TCRdb records one entry per CDR3 protein without DNA. The sample has 400,000 to 500,000 distinct CDR3 sequences, and its top ten clones hold 7.3%. Sequences were obtained from blood T cells: a sorted CD56 or NKG2C T cell subset, CD4+ or CD8+ T cells, or bulk PBMC T cells (not recorded which). These receptors were collected from a woman aged 18-70 years in good health.

This sequence joins TRBV5-6 and TRBJ2-7; there is no DNA to check the TCRdb D call of TRBD1. This CDR3 has 13 amino acids. Germline loops: CDR1 SGHDT, CDR2 YYEEEE. The CDR3 sequence is CASSLHRGGEQYF.

The V gene is TRBV28, the J gene TRBJ1-5. The CDR3 covers 15 residues. Per the germline V gene, CDR1 is MDHEN and CDR2 is SYDVKM. The CDR3 sequence is CASSSLRGKNQPQHF.

The genes are TRBV20-1 and TRBJ2-7. This CDR3 has 13 amino acids. Germline CDR1 reads DFQATT; CDR2 reads SNEGSKA (reference sequence). CDR3 loop: CSASGAETYEQYF.

The chain combines TRBV4-3 with TRBJ2-1; TCRdb gives TRBD1 as the D gene, but with no DNA this cannot be confirmed. The CDR3 covers 17 residues. Germline V gives CDR1 LGHNA, CDR2 YSLEER. This CDR3 reads CASSQGPRGASYNEQFF.

The chain has TRBV7-6 and TRBJ2-5; TCRdb's assignment of TRBD1 cannot be checked, as there is no DNA. The CDR3 loop spans 18 amino acids. Looked up from germline, CDR1 is SGHVS and CDR2 is FNYEAQ. CDR3: CASSLARRGRPLQETQYF.

The chain recombines TRBV7-2 with TRBJ2-3. CDR3 length: 14 residues. Germline lookup yields CDR1 SGHTA and CDR2 FQGNSA. The CDR3 is CASSLSRNTDTQYF.

The chain carries TRBV12-3 or TRBV12-4 and TRBJ1-2. The CDR3 extends over 12 amino acids. CDR3 protein: CASILGPEGYTF.

This chain uses TRBV5-1 with TRBJ2-1. This CDR3 has 15 residues. Germline CDR1 and CDR2: SGHRS and YFSETQ. CDR3 loop: CASQPLGGGYNEQFF.

The genes are TRBV3-1 and TRBJ1-2; with no DNA, the TCRdb D assignment of TRBD1 cannot be verified. The CDR3 runs 14 residues. Germline loops: CDR1 LGHDT, CDR2 YNNKEL (reference sequence). CDR3 amino acids: CASSTGQGGVGYTF. Based on the CDR3 plus reference TRBV3-1 and TRBJ1-2, the full variable domain is DTAVSQTPKYLVTQMGNDKSIKCEQNLGHDTMYWYKQDSKKFLKIMFSYNNKELIINETVPNRFSPKSPDKAHLNLHINSLELGDSAVYFCASSTGQGGVGYTFGSGTRLTVV.

The chain couples TRBV7-9 to TRBJ1-1; no DNA is available, so the TRBD1 call from TCRdb remains unchecked. Germline CDR1 reads SEHNR; CDR2 reads FQNEAQ (reference sequence). The CDR3 has 16 amino acids. This CDR3 is CASSTPGQGANTEAFF.

This chain connects TRBV6-5 to TRBJ2-1; TCRdb names TRBD2, which stays unverified in the absence of DNA. This CDR3 has 17 residues. Germline assignment: CDR1 MNHEY and CDR2 SVGAGI. The CDR3 sequence: CASSYSSGASGSFGPFF.

The gene calls are TRBV25-1 and TRBJ2-7; the TCRdb call, TRBD2, lacks DNA for checking. The length of the CDR3 is 13 residues. The germline gives CDR1 MGHDK, CDR2 SYGVNS. This CDR3 is CAALEGGSYEQYF.

V is TRBV18 and J is TRBJ2-2. CDR3 length equals 13 residues. Germline CDR1 reads KGHSH; CDR2 reads LQKENI. The CDR3 is CASAVQDTGELFF.

J is TRBJ2-1 and V is TRBV3-1; no DNA is available, so the TRBD2 call from TCRdb remains unchecked. The CDR3 extends over 17 amino acids. Germline V lookup: CDR1 LGHDT, CDR2 YNNKEL (reference sequence). The CDR3 loop reads CASSGLPPSDRLNEQFF.

The CDR3 protein is CASRAGGNEQFF. The chain uses TRBV7-9 and TRBJ2-1; TCRdb gives TRBD2 as the D gene, but with no DNA this cannot be confirmed. This CDR3 is 12 amino acids long. CDR1 SEHNR and CDR2 FQNEAQ come from the germline V gene (reference sequence).

The chain employs TRBV11-2 and TRBJ2-1; TCRdb selects TRBD1, and the lack of DNA leaves this call unchecked. CDR1 SGHAT and CDR2 FQNNGV come from the germline V gene. This CDR3 comprises 15 residues. The CDR3 here is CASSSSGRANNEQFF.

This chain connects TRBV15 to TRBJ1-2; TCRdb's D call, TRBD1, is unchecked because there is no DNA. CDR3 length: 14 amino acids. Germline V CDR1 and CDR2: LNHNV, YYDKDF (reference sequence). CDR3 sequence reads: CATSRDRTGGGYTF.

The chain recombines TRBV6-5 with TRBJ1-2; no DNA is available, so the TRBD1 call from TCRdb remains unchecked. Germline-derived CDR1 and CDR2 are MNHEY and SVGAGI. The CDR3 is made up of 18 amino acids. The CDR3 region is CASSYSRGPPKSNYGYTF.

The genes are TRBV20-1 and TRBJ2-3; TCRdb selects TRBD2, and the lack of DNA leaves this call unchecked. Germline values: CDR1 DFQATT, CDR2 SNEGSKA (reference sequence). There are 15 residues in the CDR3. Here the CDR3 reads CSGDSGGARADTQYF.

This sequence joins TRBV7-9 and TRBJ1-2. Germline loops: CDR1 SEHNR, CDR2 FQNEAQ (reference sequence). The CDR3 runs 14 residues. CDR3 loop: CASSRRDGPYGYTF.

The chain employs TRBV4-3 and TRBJ2-2; TCRdb's D call of TRBD1 is untestable without DNA. CDR1 and CDR2 (germline): LGHNA, YSLEER. CDR3 length equals 16 residues. The CDR3: CASSQTDRVLSGELLF.

The CDR3 here is CASSERGPSNQPQHF. The genes are TRBV10-2 and TRBJ1-5. This CDR3 comprises 15 residues. Germline CDR1 reads WSHSY; CDR2 reads SAAADI.